This T cell receptor (beta chain) was sequenced during a study of blood T cell repertoires in COVID-19. Germline V lookup: CDR1 LNHDA, CDR2 SQIVND (reference sequence). With 9 bases removed from V and 6 bases from J, the gap between germline ends came to 15 bases. The CDR3 loop spans 13 amino acids. All enrollees were roughly 18 to 95 years old and from 20 to 25 US areas. The method was immunoSEQ multiplex PCR; TCRdb's version includes in-frame clones alone and lacks a portion of them. The top ten clones hold roughly 20% of a sample with about 330,000 clones, roughly 90% of them seen once. The TCR originated in a woman in her 30s who had recovered from COVID-19. The genes are TRBV19 and TRBJ1-5; a possible D gene is TRBD1 (6 bases). The sequenced sample was PBMCs or T cells enriched from blood (not recorded which). The CDR3 sequence: CASQGWSSQPQHF. CDR3 coding DNA: TGTGCCAGCCAGGGGTGGTCGAGTCAGCCCCAGCATTTT.